Below, 6 T cell receptor beta chains from the same sample are listed, as sequenced in a study of cytomegalovirus exposure and HLA in healthy donors. The PCR contained 60 Vbeta and 13 Jbeta primers. The method was immunoSEQ multiplex PCR; TCRdb's version includes in-frame clones alone and lacks a portion of them. The table lists 160,000 or so clones, about 80% of them singletons. The sample taken for sequencing was PBMCs. Every receptor here comes from a man between 40 and 49 years old in good health and CMV-seronegative.

The J gene is TRBJ2-2, the V gene TRBV11-1; tentative D call: TRBD1 (5 bases). CDR1 and CDR2 (germline): SGHAT, FQDESV (reference sequence). V was cut by 2 bases and J by 2 bases, with 12 bases left in between. The CDR3 sequence is 16 residues long. CDR3 sequence (DNA): TGTGCCAGCAGCTTATATACAGGATTTAACACCGGGGAGCTGTTTTTT. This sequence encodes CASSLYTGFNTGELFF.

The V call is TRBV19, the J call TRBJ2-5; 9 nucleotides align to TRBD2. The CDR3 is 15 residues long. V shed 5 bases and J 4 bases; nucleotides not matched to a gene: 8. Germline values: CDR1 LNHDA, CDR2 SQIVND (reference sequence). The CDR3 region has the DNA TGTGCCAGTAGTGGTTCGGCGGGAGGGGGAGAGACCCAGTACTTC. Encoded protein: CASSGSAGGGETQYF.

This chain uses TRBV19 with TRBJ2-3; D is unclear. CDR1 LNHDA and CDR2 SQIVND come from the germline V gene (reference sequence). V was shortened by 7 bases and J by 0 bases, with 11 bases between the two germline ends. This CDR3 has 14 amino acids. DNA of the CDR3: TGTGCCAGTATTCCCGCGCCTAGCACAGATACGCAGTATTTT. Translating gives CASIPAPSTDTQYF.

V is TRBV7-2 and J is TRBJ2-1; TRBD2 matches 12 bases. Germline-derived CDR1 and CDR2 are SGHTA and FQGNSA. The CDR3 is 16 residues long. Trimming at V came to 1 base and at J to 8 bases, leaving 6 bases not matched to a gene. The CDR3 spells CASSLGLAGVGYEQFF. CDR3 sequence (DNA): TGTGCCAGCAGCTTAGGACTAGCGGGAGTGGGGTATGAGCAGTTCTTC.

The V call is TRBV9, the J call TRBJ2-1; 10 bases map to TRBD1. Germline values: CDR1 SGDLS, CDR2 YYNGEE. With V trimmed by 0 bases and J by 8 bases, 8 bases remained unmatched. CDR3 length: 16 residues. The DNA of the CDR3 is TGTGCCAGCAGCGTAGTAGGGGGGACAGGGGTTGATGAGCAGTTCTTC. Translated, it gives CASSVVGGTGVDEQFF.

This chain uses TRBV19 with TRBJ2-3; perhaps TRBD2 as D (5 bases). Trimming pared 7 bases from V and 2 bases from J, leaving 16 bases between. The length of the CDR3 is 15 residues. Germline CDR1 reads LNHDA; CDR2 reads SQIVND (reference sequence). CDR3 region: CASTLAGAATDTQYF. In nucleotides, the CDR3 is TGTGCCAGTACCCTAGCAGGAGCGGCCACAGATACGCAGTATTTT.